These 24 T cell receptor beta chains were all obtained from the same sample, sequenced in a study of control samples from healthy donors and cancer patients. Using immunoSEQ multiplex PCR, the repertoire was profiled, and TCRdb retains in-frame clones only, with some absent. This sample has 100,000 to 150,000 clones, with 80% to 95% found just once. The sequenced sample consisted of PBMCs. The receptor source for this set is a man older than 75 with head and neck cancer.

The chain has TRBV29-1 and TRBJ2-1, with D tentatively TRBD2 (6 bases). The length of the CDR3 is 13 residues. Germline V gene data show CDR1 as SQVTM and CDR2 as ANQGSEA. V was cut by 7 bases and J by 9 bases, with 19 bases left in between. The CDR3 nucleotides are TGCAGCGCCTGGAGGGGACTTACCCCTGAGCAGTTCTTC. This codes for CSAWRGLTPEQFF.

The chain links TRBV4-3 to TRBJ2-7; D call uncertain. This CDR3 has 15 residues. In germline, CDR1 is LGHNA, CDR2 YSLEER. V lost 0 bases to trimming and J lost 0 bases, with 9 bases between them. The CDR3 nucleotides read TGCGCCAGCAGCCAAGACTACAGCACCTCCTACGAGCAGTACTTC. Its translation is CASSQDYSTSYEQYF.

This chain joins TRBV5-6 and TRBJ2-7; TRBD2 matches 10 bases. In germline, CDR1 is SGHDT, CDR2 YYEEEE. Trimming removed 0 bases from V and 4 bases from J; junction bases left unmatched: 7. The CDR3 length is 16 residues. CDR3 residues: CASSLGGTSGKYEQYF. The CDR3 nucleotides read TGTGCCAGCAGCTTGGGGGGAACTAGCGGGAAGTACGAGCAGTACTTC.

Only one count was recorded for this clone. The CDR3 loop is CASGPGLAGVETQYF. The CDR3 DNA reads TGTGCCAGCGGTCCCGGACTAGCGGGGGTTGAGACCCAGTACTTC. The rearrangement joins TRBV3-1 (or the pseudogene TRBV3-2) to TRBJ2-5, with 13 bases fitting TRBD2. Looked up from germline, CDR1 is LGHDT and CDR2 is YNNKEL (reference sequence). The CDR3 has 15 residues. V shed 8 bases and J 5 bases; nucleotides not matched to a gene: 8.

The V call is TRBV6-2 or TRBV6-3, the J call TRBJ2-7; a weak D match, TRBD2 (6 bases). The CDR3 spans 13 residues. V shed 6 bases and J shed 2 bases, with 11 bases lying between them. The germline CDR1 and CDR2 sequences are MNHEY and SVGEGT. The CDR3 reads CASSLAATYEQYF. CDR3 nucleotides: TGTGCCAGCAGCTTAGCGGCTACCTACGAGCAGTACTTC.

V gene TRBV24-1 combines with J gene TRBJ2-2; D is ambiguous. The CDR3 totals 13 residues. The V and J ends lost 4 bases and 4 bases respectively, with 6 bases between them. From germline, CDR1 is KGHDR and CDR2 SFDVKD. This CDR3 is CATSEIGTGELFF. The CDR3 coding sequence is TGTGCCACCAGTGAGATAGGCACCGGGGAGCTGTTTTTT.

The gene calls are TRBV29-1 and TRBJ1-1, with D hard to call. This CDR3 is built from 14 residues. The V and J ends lost 7 bases and 0 bases respectively, with 15 bases between them. Germline CDR1 is SQVTM and CDR2 is ANQGSEA. In nucleotides, the CDR3 is TGCAGCGCCGCCGGCGTGGCTTTGAACACTGAAGCTTTCTTT. Protein: CSAAGVALNTEAFF.

This sequence joins TRBV5-4 and TRBJ1-2; no clear D gene. Germline loops: CDR1 SGHNT, CDR2 YYREEE (reference sequence). The CDR3 is made up of 12 amino acids. Trimming cost V 0 bases and J 6 bases, with 6 bases left between them. The CDR3 here is CASSLARDGYTF. The CDR3 DNA reads as TGTGCCAGCAGCTTGGCGCGAGATGGCTACACCTTC. Supplemented by reference TRBV5-4 and TRBJ1-2, the full variable domain reads ETGVTQSPTHLIKTRGQQVTLRCSSQSGHNTVSWYQQALGQGPQFIFQYYREEENGRGNFPPRFSGLQFPNYSSELNVNALELDDSALYLCASSLARDGYTFGSGTRLTVV.

The chain couples TRBV5-4 to TRBJ2-5; 16 bases match TRBD2. V trimming: 0 bases; J trimming: 5 bases; junction bases outside the gene matches: 4. Germline lookup yields CDR1 SGHNT and CDR2 YYREEE (reference sequence). The CDR3 extends over 17 amino acids. The CDR3 region has the DNA TGTGCCAGCAGCTTGGCGGGACTAGCGGGGGGGCAGGAGACCCAGTACTTC. This encodes CASSLAGLAGGQETQYF.

The CDR3 sequence: CASSDRRGSTEAFF. DNA for the CDR3: TGTGCCAGCAGCGATCGTCGGGGGAGCACTGAAGCTTTCTTT. The chain is built from TRBV7-2 and TRBJ1-1, with D tentatively TRBD1 (5 bases). V dropped 5 bases and J dropped 4 bases, with 14 bases sitting between them. The germline gives CDR1 SGHTA, CDR2 FQGNSA. The CDR3 covers 14 residues. The whole variable domain, filled in from reference TRBV7-2 and TRBJ1-1, reads GAGVSQSPSNKVTEKGKDVELRCDPISGHTALYWYRQSLGQGLEFLIYFQGNSAPDKSGLPSDRFSAERTGGSVSTLTIQRTQQEDSAVYLCASSDRRGSTEAFFGQGTRLTVV.

This clone appeared a single time. The chain carries TRBV2 and TRBJ2-5; D not resolved. V was trimmed by 2 bases and J by 4 bases, leaving 5 bases between them. Germline V gene data show CDR1 as SNHLY and CDR2 as FYNNEI. The CDR3 runs 12 residues. The CDR3 spells CASSEMAETQYF. CDR3 in DNA: TGTGCCAGCAGTGAAATGGCAGAGACCCAGTACTTC.

The chain carries TRBV5-1 and TRBJ1-5; 7 positions agree with TRBD1. The CDR3 spans 15 residues. The V segment lost 0 bases and the J segment 3 bases; nucleotides outside the gene matches: 3. The germline V gene encodes CDR1 SGHRS and CDR2 YFSETQ. The CDR3 coding sequence is TGCGCCAGCAGCTTGGGGGACAGCGACAATCAGCCCCAGCATTTT. Amino acids: CASSLGDSDNQPQHF.

J is TRBJ2-3 and V is TRBV10-3; weak D call: TRBD2 (6 bases). V lost 3 bases to trimming and J lost 4 bases, with 14 bases between them. The CDR3 totals 15 residues. CDR1 and CDR2 from the germline V gene are ENHRY and SYGVKD. CDR3 in amino acids: CAISDPAGGPDTQYF. The CDR3 DNA follows: TGTGCCATCAGTGATCCAGCGGGTGGGCCAGATACGCAGTATTTT.

The chain combines TRBV6-5 with TRBJ2-7; D call uncertain. V was cut by 0 bases and J by 3 bases, with 12 bases left in between. Germline CDR1 MNHEY, CDR2 SVGAGI. The length of the CDR3 is 15 residues. This chain's CDR3 is CASSYSTGTFYEQYF. The CDR3 coding sequence is TGTGCCAGCAGTTACTCGACGGGTACCTTCTACGAGCAGTACTTC.

The J gene is TRBJ1-6, the V gene TRBV6-6; no reliable D call. V dropped 2 bases and J dropped 4 bases, with 9 bases sitting between them. CDR3 length: 15 amino acids. CDR1 is MNHNY, CDR2 SVGAGI, per germline (reference sequence). CDR3 residues: CASSYAVRYNSPLHF. The CDR3 DNA sequence: TGTGCCAGCAGTTACGCGGTCAGGTATAATTCACCCCTCCACTTT.

The CDR3 sequence is CASSVVSYEQYF. The CDR3 DNA reads TGTGCCAGCAGCGTGGTCAGCTACGAGCAGTACTTC. V gene TRBV11-2 combines with J gene TRBJ2-7; D gene uncertain. The V end lost 5 bases, the J end lost 3 bases, and 8 bases lay between the germline ends. Germline V gene data show CDR1 as SGHAT and CDR2 as FQNNGV. CDR3 size: 12 residues.

The chain recombines TRBV12-3 or TRBV12-4 with TRBJ2-5, with 10 bases that match TRBD2. After removal of 11 bases from V and 6 bases from J, the junction contained 9 bases not matched to a gene. CDR3 length: 13 residues. CDR3 protein: CAVVPSGSKTQYF. CDR3 bases: TGTGCCGTAGTCCCTAGCGGGAGTAAGACCCAGTACTTC.

The V gene is TRBV9, the J gene TRBJ2-3; 8 nucleotides agree with TRBD2. CDR3 length equals 17 residues. Germline V gene data show CDR1 as SGDLS and CDR2 as YYNGEE. V shed 1 base and J 1 base; nucleotides not matched to a gene: 8. CDR3 DNA sequence: TGTGCCAGCAGCGTAAACCAGCGGGAGTCCGGCACAGATACGCAGTATTTT. It encodes CASSVNQRESGTDTQYF.

CDR3 sequence (DNA): TGTGCCAGTAGTTCCCAGGGGGCGAACACTGAAGCTTTCTTT. This encodes CASSSQGANTEAFF. The rearrangement uses TRBV19 and TRBJ1-1; TRBD1 matches at 8 bases. Germline trimming cut 5 bases from V and 1 base from J; bases unmatched to any gene: 3. The CDR3 sequence is 14 residues long. Germline V CDR1 and CDR2: LNHDA, SQIVND (reference sequence).

The count of this clone is one. V usage is TRBV29-1 and J usage is TRBJ1-5, with D possibly TRBD1 on 5 matching bases. Per germline, CDR1 SQVTM and CDR2 ANQGSEA. This CDR3 contains 13 residues. V was trimmed by 7 bases and J by 4 bases, leaving 14 bases between them. The CDR3 DNA is TGCAGCGCCAGGACATCTCAGAATCAGCCCCAGCATTTT. It translates to CSARTSQNQPQHF.

This sequence joins TRBV11-2 and TRBJ2-7, with D uncertain. Germline-derived CDR1 and CDR2 are SGHAT and FQNNGV. V lost 2 bases, J lost 6 bases, and 17 bases lay in between. CDR3 size: 15 residues. The CDR3 bases are TGTGCCAGCAGCTTAAGGCAGAGGTTGGATTTCGAGCAGTACTTC. Translating it yields CASSLRQRLDFEQYF.

This clone occurred once. The rearrangement uses TRBV25-1 and TRBJ2-5; possibly TRBD2 for D (6 bases). V shed 10 bases and J shed 2 bases, with 11 bases lying between them. Germline loops: CDR1 MGHDK, CDR2 SYGVNS. The CDR3 length is 12 residues. Written as DNA, the CDR3 is TGTGCCACAGGGACTTTTCAAGAGACCCAGTACTTC. It specifies CATGTFQETQYF.

This clone has only one observation. This chain connects TRBV7-8 to TRBJ1-2; 9 bases line up with TRBD1. This CDR3 is built from 14 residues. Trimming took 1 base from V and 7 from J; bases not matched to a gene: 4. Germline V lookup: CDR1 SGHVS, CDR2 FQNEAQ. The DNA for the CDR3 is TGTGCCAGCAGCTTAGTGGGACAGGGAGGTGGCTACACCTTC. Protein: CASSLVGQGGGYTF.

The chain couples TRBV2 to TRBJ1-1; no clear D. Germline values: CDR1 SNHLY, CDR2 FYNNEI. The CDR3 is made up of 12 amino acids. Deletions cut 3 bases from V and 6 bases from J, with 8 bases between. The CDR3, as DNA: TGTGCCAGCAGTGAGGGGTGGGCTGAAGCTTTCTTT. It encodes CASSEGWAEAFF. Based on the CDR3 plus reference TRBV2 and TRBJ1-1, the full variable domain is EPEVTQTPSHQVTQMGQEVILRCVPISNHLYFYWYRQILGQKVEFLVSFYNNEISEKSEIFDDQFSVERPDGSNFTLKIRSTKLEDSAMYFCASSEGWAEAFFGQGTRLTVV.